The source of this T cell receptor beta chain is a study of technical replicates of blood from four donors. Assay used: immunoSEQ multiplex PCR; TCRdb lists only in-frame clones, some missing. Here the sample spans 65,000 to 90,000 clones, approximately 94% being singletons. A remark on this clone: The same CDR3 arises from other DNA sequences in this sample as well.

CDR3 size: 12 residues. The V end lost 2 bases, the J end lost 4 bases, and 4 bases lay between the germline ends. Germline V CDR1 and CDR2: SGHDT, YYEEEE. Sample: T cells isolated from PBMCs. This receptor was taken from a human donor in good health. The genes are TRBV5-6 and TRBJ1-3; D unclear. CDR3 nucleotide sequence: TGTGCCAGCAGCTTACAGGGAAACACCATATATTTT. This sequence encodes CASSLQGNTIYF. Supplemented by reference TRBV5-6 and TRBJ1-3, the full variable domain reads DAGVTQSPTHLIKTRGQQVTLRCSPKSGHDTVSWYQQALGQGPQFIFQYYEEEERQRGNFPDRFSGHQFPNYSSELNVNALLLGDSALYLCASSLQGNTIYFGEGSWLTVV.